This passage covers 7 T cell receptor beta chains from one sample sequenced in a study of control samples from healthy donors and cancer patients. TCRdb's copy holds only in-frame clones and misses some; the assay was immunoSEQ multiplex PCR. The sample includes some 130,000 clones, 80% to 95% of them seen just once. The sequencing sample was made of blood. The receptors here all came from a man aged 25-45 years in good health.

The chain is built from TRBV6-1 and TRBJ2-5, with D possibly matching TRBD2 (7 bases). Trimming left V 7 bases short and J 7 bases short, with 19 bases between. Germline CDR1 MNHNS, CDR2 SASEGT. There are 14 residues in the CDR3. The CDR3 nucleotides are TGTGCCAGCAACCGACCGTTAGGGGGGGGGACCCAGTACTTC. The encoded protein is CASNRPLGGGTQYF.

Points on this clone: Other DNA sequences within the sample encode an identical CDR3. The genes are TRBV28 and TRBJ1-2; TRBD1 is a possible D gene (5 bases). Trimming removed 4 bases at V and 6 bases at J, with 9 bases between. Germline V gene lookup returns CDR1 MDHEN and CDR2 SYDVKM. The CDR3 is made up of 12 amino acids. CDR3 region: CASSSQEDGYTF. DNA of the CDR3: TGTGCCAGCAGTTCACAGGAGGATGGCTACACCTTC.

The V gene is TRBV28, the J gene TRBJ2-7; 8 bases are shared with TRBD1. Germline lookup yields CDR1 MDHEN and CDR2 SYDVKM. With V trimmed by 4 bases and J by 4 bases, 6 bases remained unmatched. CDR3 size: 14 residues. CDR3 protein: CASSSGQGRYEQYF. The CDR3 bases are TGTGCCAGCAGTTCCGGACAGGGAAGATACGAGCAGTACTTC.

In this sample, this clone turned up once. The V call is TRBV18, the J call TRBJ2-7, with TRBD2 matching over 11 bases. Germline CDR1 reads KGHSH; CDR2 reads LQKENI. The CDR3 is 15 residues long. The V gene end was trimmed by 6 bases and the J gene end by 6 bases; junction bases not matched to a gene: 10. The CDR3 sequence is CASSKSSGRLREQYF. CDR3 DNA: TGTGCCAGCTCTAAATCTAGCGGGAGGTTACGCGAGCAGTACTTC.

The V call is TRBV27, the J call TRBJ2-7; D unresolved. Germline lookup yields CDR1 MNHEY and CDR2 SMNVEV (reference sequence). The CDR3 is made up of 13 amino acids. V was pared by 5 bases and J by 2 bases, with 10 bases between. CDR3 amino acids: CASSPRSTYEQYF. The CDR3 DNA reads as TGTGCCAGCAGTCCTCGGAGCACCTACGAGCAGTACTTC.

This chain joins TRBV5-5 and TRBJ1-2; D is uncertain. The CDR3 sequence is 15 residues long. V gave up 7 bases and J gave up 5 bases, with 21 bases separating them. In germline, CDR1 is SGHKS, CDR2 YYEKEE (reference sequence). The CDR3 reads CASSFAGPNMYGYTF. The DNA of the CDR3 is TGTGCCAGCTCTTTCGCAGGACCCAATATGTATGGCTACACCTTC.

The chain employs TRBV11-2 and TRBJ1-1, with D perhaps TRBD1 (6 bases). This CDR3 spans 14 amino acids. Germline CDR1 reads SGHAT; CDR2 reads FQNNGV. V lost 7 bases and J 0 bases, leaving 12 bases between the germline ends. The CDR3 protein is CASKQGSMNTEAFF. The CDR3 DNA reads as TGTGCCAGCAAGCAGGGGAGCATGAACACTGAAGCTTTCTTT.